The 11 T cell receptor beta chains reported below all come from one sample, sequenced in a study of blood T cell repertoires in COVID-19. Clones were sequenced by immunoSEQ multiplex PCR, and TCRdb holds only the in-frame ones, with some missing. The sample includes 200,000 to 250,000 clones, 80% to 90% of them seen just once. Sequencing was done on a sample of peripheral blood. These TCRs come from an older man with acute or convalescent COVID-19.

This chain connects TRBV25-1 to TRBJ2-3; the match to TRBD1 covers 7 bases. CDR1 is MGHDK and CDR2 is SYGVNS in the germline V gene. V lost 7 bases, J lost 2 bases, and 3 bases stayed unmatched. The CDR3 is 13 amino acids. The CDR3 region is CASNTGATDTQYF. DNA of the CDR3: TGTGCCAGCAATACAGGGGCCACAGATACGCAGTATTTT.

CDR3 coding DNA: TGTGCCAGCAGCTTAGGCGACAGCAGCAATCAGCCCCAGCATTTT. Encoded protein: CASSLGDSSNQPQHF. The V and J genes are TRBV7-2 and TRBJ1-5; TRBD1 might be the D (5 bases). Germline lookup yields CDR1 SGHTA and CDR2 FQGNSA. V was trimmed by 1 base and J by 1 base, leaving 8 bases between them. The CDR3 sequence is 15 residues long.

The genes are TRBV6-1 and TRBJ1-2; 7 nucleotides line up with TRBD1. This CDR3 has 14 amino acids. V lost 5 bases to trimming and J lost 2 bases; unmatched junction nucleotides: 5. The germline V gene encodes CDR1 MNHNS and CDR2 SASEGT. This chain's CDR3 is CASSQGQPNYGYTF. Written as DNA, the CDR3 is TGTGCCAGCAGTCAGGGACAGCCCAACTATGGCTACACCTTC.

The chain combines TRBV4-3 with TRBJ2-2, with 10 bases aligning to TRBD2. CDR3 length equals 16 residues. Unmatched junction bases numbered 2, after V lost 3 bases and J lost 1 base. Germline-derived CDR1 and CDR2 are LGHNA and YSLEER. The chain's CDR3 is CASSHKREGNTGELFF. DNA for the CDR3: TGCGCCAGCAGCCACAAGCGGGAGGGGAACACCGGGGAGCTGTTTTTT.

This chain links TRBV18 with TRBJ2-6, with 7 bases aligning to TRBD1. CDR1 KGHSH and CDR2 LQKENI come from the germline V gene. The CDR3 has 16 amino acids. The junction had 2 bases not matched to a gene; V was cut back by 3 bases and J by 0 bases. The CDR3 DNA follows: TGTGCCAGCTCACCGGACAGGATCTCTGGGGCCAACGTCCTGACTTTC. As protein: CASSPDRISGANVLTF.

This clone was observed a single time. This sequence joins TRBV24-1 and TRBJ2-1; a weak D match, TRBD2 (5 bases). Trimming left V 3 bases short and J 8 bases short, with 16 bases between. Germline values: CDR1 KGHDR, CDR2 SFDVKD. The CDR3 extends over 15 amino acids. The CDR3 nucleotides read TGTGCCACCAGTGATCAGAATAGAGAGGGTGATGAGCAGTTCTTC. Its protein is CATSDQNREGDEQFF.

The V call is TRBV11-3, the J call TRBJ1-2; the D gene is possibly TRBD1 (6 bases). Trimming stripped 1 base from V and 8 bases from J, with 14 bases between. The CDR3 runs to 14 residues. CDR1 and CDR2 (germline): SGHNT, YENEEA. The CDR3 region is CASSLVGQLGGYTF. The CDR3 coding sequence is TGTGCCAGCAGCTTAGTTGGACAGCTAGGAGGCTACACCTTC.

The CDR3 spells CASSLDDAGWVVGRTDTQYF. Written as DNA, the CDR3 is TGTGCCAGCAGCTTAGACGACGCGGGATGGGTCGTCGGGAGAACAGATACGCAGTATTTT. The V gene is TRBV11-2, the J gene TRBJ2-3, with a tentative D call TRBD2 (6 bases). Germline loops: CDR1 SGHAT, CDR2 FQNNGV. CDR3 length equals 20 residues. Trimming left V 0 bases short and J 3 bases short, with 25 bases between.

The chain uses TRBV6-5 and TRBJ1-1; D is unclear. The CDR3 length is 13 residues. Trimming removed 8 bases at V and 5 bases at J, with 15 bases between. The germline V gene has CDR1 MNHEY and CDR2 SVGAGI. The CDR3 DNA follows: TGTGCCAGCTGTACGCGTGTGTGGACTGAAGCTTTCTTT. The encoded protein is CASCTRVWTEAFF.

The CDR3 is CASSQDRRSSYEQYV. The CDR3 DNA reads TGCGCCAGCAGCCAAGATCGGCGGTCGTCTTACGAGCAGTACGTC. This chain links TRBV4-1 with TRBJ2-7, with D unclear. The V end lost 0 bases, the J end lost 4 bases, and 13 bases lay between the germline ends. In germline, CDR1 is MGHRA, CDR2 YSYEKL. The CDR3 totals 15 residues.

V gene TRBV15 combines with J gene TRBJ2-1; 9 bases are shared with TRBD1. Per the germline V gene, CDR1 is LNHNV and CDR2 is YYDKDF (reference sequence). With 4 bases clipped from V and 2 bases from J, the junction kept 6 bases outside the gene matches. The CDR3 sequence is 16 residues long. In DNA form, the CDR3 reads TGTGCCACCAGCACCCCGGGACAGGGCCCCTACAATGAGCAGTTCTTC. Translating it yields CATSTPGQGPYNEQFF.